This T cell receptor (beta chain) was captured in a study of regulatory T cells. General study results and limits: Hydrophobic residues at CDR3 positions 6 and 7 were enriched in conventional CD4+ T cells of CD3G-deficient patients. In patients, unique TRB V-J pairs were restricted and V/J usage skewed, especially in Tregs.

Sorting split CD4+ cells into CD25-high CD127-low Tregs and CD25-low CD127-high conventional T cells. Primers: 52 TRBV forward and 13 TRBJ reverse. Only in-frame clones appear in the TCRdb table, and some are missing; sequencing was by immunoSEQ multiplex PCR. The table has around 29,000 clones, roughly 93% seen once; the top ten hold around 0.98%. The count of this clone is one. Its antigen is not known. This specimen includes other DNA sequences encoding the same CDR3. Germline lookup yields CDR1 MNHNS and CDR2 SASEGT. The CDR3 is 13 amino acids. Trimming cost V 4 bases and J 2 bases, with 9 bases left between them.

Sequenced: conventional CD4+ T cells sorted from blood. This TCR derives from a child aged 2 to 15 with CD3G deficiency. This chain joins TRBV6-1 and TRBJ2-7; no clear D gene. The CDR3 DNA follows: TGTGCCAGCAGTGTGAGCCCGACCTACGAGCAGTACTTC. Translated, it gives CASSVSPTYEQYF.